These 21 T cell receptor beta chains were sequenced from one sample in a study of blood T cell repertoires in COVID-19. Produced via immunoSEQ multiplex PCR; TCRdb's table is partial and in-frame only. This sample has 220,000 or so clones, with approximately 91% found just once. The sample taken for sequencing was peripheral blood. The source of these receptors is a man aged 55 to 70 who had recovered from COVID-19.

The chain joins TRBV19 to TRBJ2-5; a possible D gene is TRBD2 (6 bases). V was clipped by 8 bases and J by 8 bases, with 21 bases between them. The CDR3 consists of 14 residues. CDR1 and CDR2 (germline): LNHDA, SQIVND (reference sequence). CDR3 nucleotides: TGTGCCAGTGGGGGTTCGGGGGTGATAGGCACCCAGTACTTC. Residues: CASGGSGVIGTQYF.

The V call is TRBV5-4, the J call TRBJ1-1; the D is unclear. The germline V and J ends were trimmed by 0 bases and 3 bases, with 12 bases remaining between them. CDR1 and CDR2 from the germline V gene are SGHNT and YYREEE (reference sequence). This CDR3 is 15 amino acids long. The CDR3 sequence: CASSLDSFGHTEAFF. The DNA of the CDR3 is TGTGCCAGCAGCTTGGACAGTTTTGGTCACACTGAAGCTTTCTTT. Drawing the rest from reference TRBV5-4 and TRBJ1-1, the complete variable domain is ETGVTQSPTHLIKTRGQQVTLRCSSQSGHNTVSWYQQALGQGPQFIFQYYREEENGRGNFPPRFSGLQFPNYSSELNVNALELDDSALYLCASSLDSFGHTEAFFGQGTRLTVV.

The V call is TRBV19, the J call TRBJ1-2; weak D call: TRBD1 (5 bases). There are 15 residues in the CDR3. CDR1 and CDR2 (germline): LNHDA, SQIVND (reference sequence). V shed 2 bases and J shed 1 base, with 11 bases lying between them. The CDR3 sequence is CASSIWDSINYGYTF. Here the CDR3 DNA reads TGTGCCAGTAGTATATGGGACTCTATTAACTATGGCTACACCTTC.

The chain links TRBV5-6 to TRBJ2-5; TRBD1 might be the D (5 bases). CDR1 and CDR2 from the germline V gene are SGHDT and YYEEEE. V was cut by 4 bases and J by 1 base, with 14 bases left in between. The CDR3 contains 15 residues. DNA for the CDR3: TGTGCCAGCAGCCTGACCAGGGTTCTCCAAGAGACCCAGTACTTC. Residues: CASSLTRVLQETQYF.

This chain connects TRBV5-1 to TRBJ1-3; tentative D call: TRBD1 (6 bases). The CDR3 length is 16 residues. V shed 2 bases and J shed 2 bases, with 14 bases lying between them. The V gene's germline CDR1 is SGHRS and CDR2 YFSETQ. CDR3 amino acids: CASSFGNRDTGNTIYF. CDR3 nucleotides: TGCGCCAGCAGCTTTGGGAACAGGGACACTGGAAACACCATATATTTT.

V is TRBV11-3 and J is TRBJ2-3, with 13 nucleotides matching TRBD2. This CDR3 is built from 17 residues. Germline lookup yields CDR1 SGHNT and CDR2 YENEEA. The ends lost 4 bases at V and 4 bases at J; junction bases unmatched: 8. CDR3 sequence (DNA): TGTGCCAGCAGCTCGGGACTAGCGGGGTGGATGGCAGATACGCAGTATTTT. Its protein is CASSSGLAGWMADTQYF.

The CDR3 DNA reads TGTGCCAGCAGTTTGTTGCAGGCCAGGGAAGGTGAGCAGTTCTTC. It codes for CASSLLQAREGEQFF. This chain links TRBV27 with TRBJ2-1; tentative D call: TRBD1 (5 bases). The germline V gene has CDR1 MNHEY and CDR2 SMNVEV (reference sequence). Trimming took 3 bases from V and 9 from J, leaving 18 bases between them. The CDR3 contains 15 residues.

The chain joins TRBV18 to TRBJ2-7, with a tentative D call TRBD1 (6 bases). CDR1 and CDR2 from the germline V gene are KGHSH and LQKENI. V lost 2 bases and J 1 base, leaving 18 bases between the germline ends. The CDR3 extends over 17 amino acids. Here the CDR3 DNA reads TGTGCCAGCTCACCAAGTAGGGGGATGGGCAAATCCTACGAGCAGTACTTC. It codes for CASSPSRGMGKSYEQYF. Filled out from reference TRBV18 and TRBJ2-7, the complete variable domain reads NAGVMQNPRHLVRRRGQEARLRCSPMKGHSHVYWYRQLPEEGLKFMVYLQKENIIDESGMPKERFSAEFPKEGPSILRIQQVVRGDSAAYFCASSPSRGMGKSYEQYFGPGTRLTVT.

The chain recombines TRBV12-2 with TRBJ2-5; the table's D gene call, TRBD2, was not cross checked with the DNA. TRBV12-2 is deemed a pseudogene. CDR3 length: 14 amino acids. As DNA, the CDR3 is TGTGCAAGTCGCTCCGCGGCAATTCAAGAGACCCAGTACTTC. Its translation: CASRSAAIQETQYF.

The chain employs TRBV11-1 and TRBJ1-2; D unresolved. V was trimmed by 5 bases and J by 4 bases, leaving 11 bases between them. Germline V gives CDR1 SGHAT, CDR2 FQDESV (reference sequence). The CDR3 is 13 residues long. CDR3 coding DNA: TGTGCCAGCAGCCCCGGAGAATTCTATGGCTACACCTTC. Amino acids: CASSPGEFYGYTF.

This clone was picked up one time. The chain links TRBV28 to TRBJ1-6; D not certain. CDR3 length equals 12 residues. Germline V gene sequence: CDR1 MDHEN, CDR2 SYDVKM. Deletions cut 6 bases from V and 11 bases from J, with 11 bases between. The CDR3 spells CASRQVNTPLHF. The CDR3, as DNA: TGTGCCAGCAGGCAGGTTAACACACCCCTCCACTTT. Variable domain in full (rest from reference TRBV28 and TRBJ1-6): DVKVTQSSRYLVKRTGEKVFLECVQDMDHENMFWYRQDPGLGLRLIYFSYDVKMKEKGDIPEGYSVSREKKERFSLILESASTNQTSMYLCASRQVNTPLHFGNGTRLTVT.

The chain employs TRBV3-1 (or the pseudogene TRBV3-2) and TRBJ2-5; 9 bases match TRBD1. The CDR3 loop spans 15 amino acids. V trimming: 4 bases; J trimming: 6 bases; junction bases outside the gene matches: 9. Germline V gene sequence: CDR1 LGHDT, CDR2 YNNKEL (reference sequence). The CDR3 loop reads CASSPGQGERKTQYF. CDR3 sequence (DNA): TGTGCCAGCAGCCCGGGACAGGGCGAGAGAAAGACCCAGTACTTC.

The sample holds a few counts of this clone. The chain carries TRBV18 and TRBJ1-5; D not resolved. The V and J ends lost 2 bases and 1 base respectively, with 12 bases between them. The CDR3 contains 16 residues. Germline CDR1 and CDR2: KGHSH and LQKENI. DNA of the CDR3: TGTGCCAGCTCACCAGCGGATAAGTGGAGCAATCAGCCCCAGCATTTT. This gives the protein CASSPADKWSNQPQHF.

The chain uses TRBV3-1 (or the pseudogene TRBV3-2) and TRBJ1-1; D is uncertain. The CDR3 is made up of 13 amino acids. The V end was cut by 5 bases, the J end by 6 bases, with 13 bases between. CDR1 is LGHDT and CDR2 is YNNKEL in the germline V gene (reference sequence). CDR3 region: CASSYLGGSEAFF. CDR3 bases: TGTGCCAGCAGCTACCTTGGAGGGTCTGAAGCTTTCTTT.

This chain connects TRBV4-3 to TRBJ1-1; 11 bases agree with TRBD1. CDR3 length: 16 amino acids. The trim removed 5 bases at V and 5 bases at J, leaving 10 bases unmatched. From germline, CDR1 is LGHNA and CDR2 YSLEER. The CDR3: CASSSGTGGVRTEAFF. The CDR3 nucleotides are TGCGCCAGCAGCTCCGGGACAGGGGGAGTTCGGACTGAAGCTTTCTTT.

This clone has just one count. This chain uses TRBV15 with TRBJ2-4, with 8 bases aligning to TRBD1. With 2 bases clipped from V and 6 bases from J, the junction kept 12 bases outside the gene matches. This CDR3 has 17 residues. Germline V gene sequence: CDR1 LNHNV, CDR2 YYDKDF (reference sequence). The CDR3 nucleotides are TGTGCCACCAGCAGACATCAGGGACAGGCCATAATAAACATTCAGTACTTC. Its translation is CATSRHQGQAIINIQYF.

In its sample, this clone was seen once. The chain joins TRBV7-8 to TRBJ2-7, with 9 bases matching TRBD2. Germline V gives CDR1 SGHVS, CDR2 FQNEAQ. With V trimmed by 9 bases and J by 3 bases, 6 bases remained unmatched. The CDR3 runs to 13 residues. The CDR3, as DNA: TGTGCCAGTCGCCTTAGCGGGAGCTACGAGCAGTACTTC. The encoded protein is CASRLSGSYEQYF.

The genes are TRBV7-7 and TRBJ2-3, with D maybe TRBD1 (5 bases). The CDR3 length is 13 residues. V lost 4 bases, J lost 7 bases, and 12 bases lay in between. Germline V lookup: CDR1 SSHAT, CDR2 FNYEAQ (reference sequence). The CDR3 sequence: CASSSLGANTQYF. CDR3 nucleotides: TGTGCCAGCAGCTCCCTAGGGGCAAATACGCAGTATTTT.

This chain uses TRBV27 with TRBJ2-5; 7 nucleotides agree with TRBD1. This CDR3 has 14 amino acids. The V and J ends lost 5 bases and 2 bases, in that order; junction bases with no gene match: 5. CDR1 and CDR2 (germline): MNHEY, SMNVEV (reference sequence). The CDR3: CASSPRDRQETQYF. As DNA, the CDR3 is TGTGCCAGCAGTCCTCGGGACAGACAAGAGACCCAGTACTTC.

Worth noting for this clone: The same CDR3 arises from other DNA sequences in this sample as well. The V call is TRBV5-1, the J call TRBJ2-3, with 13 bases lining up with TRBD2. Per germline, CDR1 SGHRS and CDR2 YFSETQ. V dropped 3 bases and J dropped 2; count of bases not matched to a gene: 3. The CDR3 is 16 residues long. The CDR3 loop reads CASSSGLAGATDTQYF. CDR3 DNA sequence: TGCGCCAGCAGCTCAGGACTAGCGGGGGCCACAGATACGCAGTATTTT. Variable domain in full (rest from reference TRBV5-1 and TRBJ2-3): KAGVTQTPRYLIKTRGQQVTLSCSPISGHRSVSWYQQTPGQGLQFLFEYFSETQRNKGNFPGRFSGRQFSNSRSEMNVSTLELGDSALYLCASSSGLAGATDTQYFGPGTRLTVL.

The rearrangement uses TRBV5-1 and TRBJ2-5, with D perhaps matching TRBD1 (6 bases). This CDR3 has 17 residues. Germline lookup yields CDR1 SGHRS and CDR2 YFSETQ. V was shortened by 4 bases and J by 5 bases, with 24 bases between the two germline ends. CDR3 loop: CASSPHSPGGQLETQYF. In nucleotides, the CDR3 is TGCGCCAGCAGCCCCCACTCGCCCGGCGGACAGTTGGAGACCCAGTACTTC.